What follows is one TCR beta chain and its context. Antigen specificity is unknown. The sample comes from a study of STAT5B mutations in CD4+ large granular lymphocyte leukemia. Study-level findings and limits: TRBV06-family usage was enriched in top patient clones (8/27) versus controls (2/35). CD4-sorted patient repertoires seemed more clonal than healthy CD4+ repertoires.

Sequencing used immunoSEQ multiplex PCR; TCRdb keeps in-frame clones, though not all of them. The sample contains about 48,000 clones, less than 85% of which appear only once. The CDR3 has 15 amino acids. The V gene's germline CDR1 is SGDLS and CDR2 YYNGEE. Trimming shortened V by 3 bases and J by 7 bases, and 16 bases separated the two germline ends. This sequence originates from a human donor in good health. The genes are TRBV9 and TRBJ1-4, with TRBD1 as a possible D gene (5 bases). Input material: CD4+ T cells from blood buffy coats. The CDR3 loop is CASSDEGLAGEKLFF. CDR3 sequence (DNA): TGTGCCAGCAGCGATGAGGGGCTCGCGGGTGAAAAACTGTTTTTT.